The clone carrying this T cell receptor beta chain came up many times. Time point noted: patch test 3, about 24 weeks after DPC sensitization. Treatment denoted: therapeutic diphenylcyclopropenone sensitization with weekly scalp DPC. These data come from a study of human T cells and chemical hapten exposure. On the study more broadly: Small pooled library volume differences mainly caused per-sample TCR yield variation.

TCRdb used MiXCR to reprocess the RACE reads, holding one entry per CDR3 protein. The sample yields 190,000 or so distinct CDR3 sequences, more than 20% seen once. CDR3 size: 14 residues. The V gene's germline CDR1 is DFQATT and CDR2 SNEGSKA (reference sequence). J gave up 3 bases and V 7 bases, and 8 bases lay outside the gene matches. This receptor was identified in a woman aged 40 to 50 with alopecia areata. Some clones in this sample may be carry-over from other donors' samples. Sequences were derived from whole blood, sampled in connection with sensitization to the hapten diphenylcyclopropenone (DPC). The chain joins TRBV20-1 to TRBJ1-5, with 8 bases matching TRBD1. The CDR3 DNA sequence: TGCAGTGTCAAGGACAGGGCGGACAATCAGCCCCAGCATTTT. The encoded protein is CSVKDRADNQPQHF.